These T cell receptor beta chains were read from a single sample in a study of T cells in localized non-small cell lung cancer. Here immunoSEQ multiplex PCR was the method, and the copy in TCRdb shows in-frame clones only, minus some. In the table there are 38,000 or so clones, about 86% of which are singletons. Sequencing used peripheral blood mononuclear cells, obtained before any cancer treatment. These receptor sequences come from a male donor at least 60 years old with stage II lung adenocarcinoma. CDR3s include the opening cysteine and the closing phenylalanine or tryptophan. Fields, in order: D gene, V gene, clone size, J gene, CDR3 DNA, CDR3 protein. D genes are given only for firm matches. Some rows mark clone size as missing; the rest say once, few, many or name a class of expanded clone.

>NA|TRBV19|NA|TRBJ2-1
TGTGCCAGTAGCTCTCAGGGACTTCAGGTCAATGAGCAGTTCTTC
CASSSQGLQVNEQFF
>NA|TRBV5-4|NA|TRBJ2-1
TGTGCCAGCAGCTTGGCCGTTGTGGCTAGCAGAAATGAGCAGTTCTTC
CASSLAVVASRNEQFF
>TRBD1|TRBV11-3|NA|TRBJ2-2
TGTGCCAGCGGCCCCGGTCGGGGACAGACCGGGGAGCTGTTTTTT
CASGPGRGQTGELFF
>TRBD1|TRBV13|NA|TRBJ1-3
TGTGCCAGCAGCTCGGACAGGGCCTCTGGAAACACCATATATTTT
CASSSDRASGNTIYF
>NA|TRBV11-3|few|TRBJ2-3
TGTGCCAGCAGCTTAGGGACAAGTTTTGGGGATACGCAGTATTTT
CASSLGTSFGDTQYF
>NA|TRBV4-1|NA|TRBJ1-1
TGCGCCAGCAGCCAAGAAGAACAAGCGCCAGCTTTCTTT
CASSQEEQAPAFF
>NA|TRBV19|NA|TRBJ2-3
TGTGCCAGTACCCCCGAGGGGCGGAATACGCAGTATTTT
CASTPEGRNTQYF
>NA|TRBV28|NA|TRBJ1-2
TGTGCCAGCAGTTTGGGCAGGGATTCCACCTTC
CASSLGRDSTF
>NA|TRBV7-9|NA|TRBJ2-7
TGTGCCAGCAGCTTAGGTGGGCAGACCTACGAGCAGTACTTC
CASSLGGQTYEQYF
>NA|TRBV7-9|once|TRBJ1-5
TGTGCCAGCAGCTATTGGATAGGAGGACTCCCCCGGGATCAGCCCCAGCATTTT
CASSYWIGGLPRDQPQHF
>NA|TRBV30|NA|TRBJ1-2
TGTGCCTGTGCTTCTACTAACTATGGCTACACCTTC
CACASTNYGYTF
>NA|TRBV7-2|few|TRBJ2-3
TGTGCCAGCAGCCAGGGCCGAGATACGCAGTATTTT
CASSQGRDTQYF
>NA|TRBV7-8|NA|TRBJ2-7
TGTGCCAGCAGCTCGCGGGACTCCATTCGGGGAGAGCAGTACTTC
CASSSRDSIRGEQYF
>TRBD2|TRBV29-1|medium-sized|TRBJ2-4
TGCAGCGTTGAAGCTCCGGGTGGGGAGGGTGCCAAAAACATTCAGTACTTC
CSVEAPGGEGAKNIQYF
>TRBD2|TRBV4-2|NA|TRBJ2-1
TGTGCCAGCAGCCCCTGGACTAGCGGTTACAATGAGCAGTTCTTC
CASSPWTSGYNEQFF
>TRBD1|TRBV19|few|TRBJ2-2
TGTGCCAGTAGTAGGGAAGACAGGGGCCACGGGGAGCTGTTTTTT
CASSREDRGHGELFF
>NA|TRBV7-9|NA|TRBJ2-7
TGTGCCAGCAGCTTAGAGATTCGGATCTACGAGCAGTACTTC
CASSLEIRIYEQYF
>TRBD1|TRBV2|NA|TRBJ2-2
TGTGCCAGCACGACAGGGACGAACACCGGGGAGCTGTTTTTT
CASTTGTNTGELFF
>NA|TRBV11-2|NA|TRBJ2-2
TGTGCCAGCAGCTTCGGAGAACTAGACGGGGAGCTGTTTTTT
CASSFGELDGELFF
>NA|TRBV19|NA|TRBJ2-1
TGTGCCAGTAGTATAGGTGGTTACGACAATGAGCAGTTCTTC
CASSIGGYDNEQFF
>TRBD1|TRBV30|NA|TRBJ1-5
TGTGCCTGGAGTGGGGACAGTCACAATCAGCCCCAGCATTTT
CAWSGDSHNQPQHF
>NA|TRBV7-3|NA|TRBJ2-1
TGTGCCAGCAGCCCGCTAGGGGGGAACTCCTACAATGAGCAGTTCTTC
CASSPLGGNSYNEQFF
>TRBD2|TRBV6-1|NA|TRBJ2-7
TGTGCCAGCAGTGAAAGACCTCTGGTGACTAGCGGGAGGGCCTTGAGCGACGAGCAGTACTTC
CASSERPLVTSGRALSDEQYF
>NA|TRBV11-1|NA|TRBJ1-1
TGTGCCAGCAGCTTAGAACAGGTTCTCACTGAAGCTTTCTTT
CASSLEQVLTEAFF
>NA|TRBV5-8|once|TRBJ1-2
TGTGCCAGCAGCTTGGCATTAAACTACACCTTC
CASSLALNYTF
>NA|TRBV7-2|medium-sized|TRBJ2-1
TGTGCCAGCAGCTTACGGGGGAACAATGAGCAGTTCTTC
CASSLRGNNEQFF
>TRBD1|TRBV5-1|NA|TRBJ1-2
TGCGCCAGCAGCTTGGCCGGGACAGCCTATGGCTACACCTTC
CASSLAGTAYGYTF
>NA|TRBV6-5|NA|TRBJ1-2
TGTGCCAGCGGACAGCCCGCGAGAGCTAACTATGGCTACACCTTC
CASGQPARANYGYTF
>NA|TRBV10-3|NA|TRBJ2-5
TGTGCCATCAGTGACCCCCCCATAACAGGGCGCGAGACCCAGTACTTC
CAISDPPITGRETQYF
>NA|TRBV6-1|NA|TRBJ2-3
TGTGCCAGTCGGACAAGTTGGAACACAGATACGCAGTATTTT
CASRTSWNTDTQYF
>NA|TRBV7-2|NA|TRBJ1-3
TGTGCCAGCACCCAGGGGACCACGCTATCTGGAAACACCATATATTTT
CASTQGTTLSGNTIYF
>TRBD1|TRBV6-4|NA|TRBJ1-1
TGTGCCAGCAGTGACCTAGACAGGGGGCGGGAAGCTTTCTTT
CASSDLDRGREAFF
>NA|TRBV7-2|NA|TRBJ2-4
TGTGCCAGCAGCCGAGCGGGAAACATTCAGTACTTC
CASSRAGNIQYF
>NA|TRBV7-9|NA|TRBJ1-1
TGTGCCAGCAGCTTAGCAACTGGGAGGACCACTGAAGCTTTCTTT
CASSLATGRTTEAFF
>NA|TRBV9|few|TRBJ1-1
TGTGCCAGCAGCGAGGACCTGAACACTGAAGCTTTCTTT
CASSEDLNTEAFF
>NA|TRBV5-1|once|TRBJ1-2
TGCGCCAGCAGCTATGACAGTTATGGCTACACCTTC
CASSYDSYGYTF
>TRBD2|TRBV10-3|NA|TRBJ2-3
TGTGCCATCAGTCTAGCGGAAAACACAGATACGCAGTATTTT
CAISLAENTDTQYF
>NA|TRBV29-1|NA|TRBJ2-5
TGCAGCGTTAGGAGGGGGAAAGAGACCCAGTACTTC
CSVRRGKETQYF
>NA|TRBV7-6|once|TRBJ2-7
TGTGCCAGCAGCCCGGGTACGGGTTCAACCTACGAGCAGTACTTC
CASSPGTGSTYEQYF
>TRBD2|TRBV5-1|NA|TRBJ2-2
TGCGCCAGCAGCTTTAAAAGGGGCGGGACTACCTCGAACACCGGGGAGCTGTTTTTT
CASSFKRGGTTSNTGELFF
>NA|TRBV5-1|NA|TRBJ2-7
TGCGCCAGCAGCTACGATGGAGGGGGATACGAGCAGTACTTC
CASSYDGGGYEQYF